Below, one T cell receptor beta chain is given with its context. Measured with immunoSEQ multiplex PCR; TCRdb has only the in-frame clones, and not every one. The sample lists more than 25,000 clones; about 91% were seen once. The V and J ends lost 3 bases and 4 bases respectively, with 10 bases between them. This CDR3 has 13 amino acids. Germline-derived CDR1 and CDR2 are ENHRY and SYGVKD. The data stem from a study of T cell changes during pregnancy in multiple sclerosis. This TCR was sampled from a female donor in good health, enrolled as a control in a pregnancy study. Sequenced here: peripheral blood, sampled in the first trimester of pregnancy. V gene TRBV10-3 combines with J gene TRBJ2-7, with D hard to call. CDR3 DNA sequence: TGTGCCATCAGTGACGGGTTTGCATACGAGCAGTACTTC. The encoded protein is CAISDGFAYEQYF.